This TCR beta chain was recorded in a study of blood T cell repertoires in COVID-19. Produced via immunoSEQ multiplex PCR; TCRdb's table is partial and in-frame only. The sample comprises around 200,000 clones, approximately 87% of which are singletons, and 20% rests with the top ten. This CDR3 is 15 amino acids long. Germline CDR1 SNHLY, CDR2 FYNNEI. The V segment lost 7 bases and the J segment 9 bases; nucleotides outside the gene matches: 17. This clonotype originated in a man in his 70s with active or convalescent COVID-19. The chain employs TRBV2 and TRBJ2-5, with 7 bases that match TRBD2. Sample: peripheral blood. The CDR3 loop is CASILLPSGELAQYF. In nucleotides, the CDR3 is TGTGCCAGCATCCTCCTCCCCAGCGGGGAATTGGCCCAGTACTTC.